This T cell receptor (beta chain) appears in the sequencing data of a study of T-cell memory formation after mild COVID-19. A single record per CDR3 protein comes from TCRdb applying MiXCR to the 5' RACE reads. The sample lists roughly 580,000 distinct CDR3 sequences, approximately 18% seen once, with about 11% in the top ten. On this clonotype itself: Its antigen is unidentified.

Study outcomes and limitations: Contracting CD4+ clones lay largely in CM and EM, with CD8+ ones residing in EMRA.

The V gene end was trimmed by 4 bases and the J gene end by 5 bases; junction bases not matched to a gene: 11. CDR1 and CDR2 from the germline V gene are LGHNA and YNFKEQ. The CDR3 loop spans 16 amino acids. Sequencing input: PBMCs or a T cell subset sorted from them (not recorded which). The TCR sequence derives from an adult woman who had mild COVID-19 (a few samples of this study predate the infection). Cell type and time point are not known. The chain links TRBV4-2 to TRBJ2-5; 9 bases line up with TRBD2. CDR3 residues: CASSPTSGTAGETQYF. CDR3 nucleotides: TGTGCCAGCAGCCCGACTAGCGGTACAGCGGGGGAGACCCAGTACTTC.